This TCR beta chain was sequenced for a study of blood T cell repertoires in COVID-19. This CDR3 contains 14 residues. The germline V and J ends were trimmed by 2 bases and 5 bases, with 9 bases remaining between them. Germline V gives CDR1 MNHNY, CDR2 SVGAGI (reference sequence). The data were produced by immunoSEQ multiplex PCR, yet TCRdb's version contains in-frame clones alone and is incomplete. The sample has about 150,000 clones, roughly four fifths seen once. Sequenced input: peripheral blood. The receptor was derived from a woman in her sixties or seventies with COVID-19, enrolled during active disease. The chain employs TRBV6-6 and TRBJ1-4; D ambiguous. As DNA, the CDR3 is TGTGCCAGCAGTTACGCGACGGGGAATGAAAAACTGTTTTTT. This translates into CASSYATGNEKLFF.